These 12 T cell receptor beta chains were all obtained from the same sample, sequenced in a study of blood T cell repertoires in COVID-19. TCRdb's table, derived via immunoSEQ multiplex PCR, lists solely in-frame clones and lacks some. This repertoire shows around 70,000 clones, almost 90% found once; its top ten account for approximately 1.9%. Sequenced input: peripheral blood. Source of these receptors: a woman older than 75 with active or convalescent COVID-19.

V and J are TRBV21-1 and TRBJ2-7; the DNA was not used to check the table's D call, TRBD1. TRBV21-1 is a recognized pseudogene. The CDR3 contains 17 residues. This CDR3 is CASSGAPYVASAYEQYF. The CDR3 DNA follows: TGTGCCAGCAGCGGGGCTCCATACGTCGCGTCAGCCTACGAGCAGTACTTC.

The V and J genes are TRBV5-1 and TRBJ2-1; 9 nucleotides agree with TRBD2. Germline V lookup: CDR1 SGHRS, CDR2 YFSETQ. This CDR3 has 15 amino acids. Trimming removed 0 bases from V and 5 bases from J; junction bases left unmatched: 3. The CDR3 DNA reads TGCGCCAGCAGCTTGGGTCTAGCGGGGCACAATGAGCAGTTCTTC. This translates into CASSLGLAGHNEQFF.

The chain employs TRBV25-1 and TRBJ1-2; D is possibly TRBD1 (6 bases). Trimming stripped 4 bases from V and 2 bases from J, with 14 bases between. The CDR3 has 15 residues. Germline lookup yields CDR1 MGHDK and CDR2 SYGVNS. The CDR3 region is CASSALGAANYGYTF. DNA for the CDR3: TGTGCCAGCAGTGCCTTGGGGGCCGCGAACTATGGCTACACCTTC.

The chain recombines TRBV24-1 with TRBJ2-1, with D hard to call. This CDR3 region has 13 residues. Germline lookup yields CDR1 KGHDR and CDR2 SFDVKD. Trimming shortened V by 1 base and J by 4 bases, and 4 bases separated the two germline ends. CDR3 amino acids: CATSDFRYNEQFF. CDR3 DNA sequence: TGTGCCACCAGTGATTTCAGATACAATGAGCAGTTCTTC.

This chain joins TRBV15 and TRBJ2-1, with D maybe TRBD1 (8 bases). The CDR3 extends over 16 amino acids. V was trimmed by 1 base and J by 6 bases, leaving 16 bases between them. Per germline, CDR1 LNHNV and CDR2 YYDKDF (reference sequence). The DNA for the CDR3 is TGTGCCACCAGCAGAGGGGGAGGGACAGGTACCAATGAGCAGTTCTTC. This translates into CATSRGGGTGTNEQFF.

The chain is built from TRBV11-3 and TRBJ1-2; D not resolved. The CDR3 is 13 amino acids. Looked up from germline, CDR1 is SGHNT and CDR2 is YENEEA. The V end was cut by 1 base, the J end by 3 bases, with 6 bases between. As DNA, the CDR3 is TGTGCCAGCAGCTTAGGGCGGTACTATGGCTACACCTTC. Encoded protein: CASSLGRYYGYTF.

The chain is built from TRBV6-1 and TRBJ2-2, with D perhaps matching TRBD2 (7 bases). Germline assignment: CDR1 MNHNS and CDR2 SASEGT. This CDR3 spans 16 amino acids. V was pared by 4 bases and J by 1 base, with 13 bases between. The CDR3 is CASSGAGALNTGELFF. DNA of the CDR3: TGTGCCAGCAGTGGGGCGGGGGCCCTGAACACCGGGGAGCTGTTTTTT.

The chain carries TRBV6-5 and TRBJ1-2; a possible D gene is TRBD1 (6 bases). The CDR3 has 14 amino acids. V shed 7 bases and J shed 2 bases, with 14 bases lying between them. From germline, CDR1 is MNHEY and CDR2 SVGAGI. The CDR3 DNA sequence: TGTGCCAGCACCTTGAGGGGGGGGAACTATGGCTACACCTTC. Translated: CASTLRGGNYGYTF.

V and J are TRBV5-3 and TRBJ1-2; D not resolved. TRBV5-3 is recorded as an ORF, its role being uncertain. CDR3 length: 16 residues. Trimming removed 2 bases at V and 0 bases at J, with 14 bases between. The CDR3 reads CARSFFFQSANYGYTF. The CDR3 DNA sequence: TGTGCCAGAAGCTTCTTCTTCCAGTCAGCTAACTATGGCTACACCTTC.

The chain joins TRBV5-4 to TRBJ1-1; D call uncertain. CDR3 length equals 16 residues. Trimming removed 5 bases from V and 1 base from J, with 18 bases in between. CDR1 and CDR2 (germline): SGHNT, YYREEE (reference sequence). CDR3 nucleotide sequence: TGTGCCAGCAGTTCCTCCTTTTCAGGAAGGAACACTGAAGCTTTCTTT. Amino acids: CASSSSFSGRNTEAFF.

This chain joins TRBV5-4 and TRBJ2-7, with D perhaps TRBD1 (6 bases). This CDR3 comprises 13 residues. Germline CDR1 reads SGHNT; CDR2 reads YYREEE (reference sequence). V lost 5 bases, J lost 3 bases, and 12 bases lay in between. The chain's CDR3 is CASSPDRNYEQYF. The CDR3 DNA sequence: TGTGCCAGCAGTCCCGACAGGAACTACGAGCAGTACTTC.

The chain recombines TRBV6-4 with TRBJ1-2; D ambiguous. CDR1 MRHNA and CDR2 SNTAGT come from the germline V gene. The CDR3 consists of 14 residues. With 4 bases removed from V and 2 bases from J, the gap between germline ends came to 11 bases. CDR3 DNA: TGTGCCAGCAGTGCCGTGGCAGGCAACTATGGCTACACCTTC. Protein: CASSAVAGNYGYTF.